The 26 T cell receptor beta chains presented below share a single source sample, sequenced in a study of blood T cell repertoires in COVID-19. Profiling relied on immunoSEQ multiplex PCR, and the TCRdb table lists in-frame clones only, not all of them. The data show about 260,000 clones, roughly 90% seen once. Sequencing was carried out using peripheral blood. These receptor sequences come from a woman aged 30 to 39 with COVID-19, enrolled during active disease.

The chain couples TRBV9 to TRBJ2-2; 13 bases fit TRBD2. The CDR3 consists of 18 residues. Trimming cost V 0 bases and J 0 bases; bases outside gene matches: 2. CDR1 and CDR2 (germline): SGDLS, YYNGEE. The CDR3 DNA sequence: TGTGCCAGCAGCGTAGGTGGGACTAGCGGGACGAACACCGGGGAGCTGTTTTTT. Protein: CASSVGGTSGTNTGELFF.

The sample holds a few counts of this clone. The chain employs TRBV18 and TRBJ1-2; perhaps TRBD1 as D (6 bases). This CDR3 spans 14 amino acids. The germline CDR1 and CDR2 sequences are KGHSH and LQKENI. V dropped 1 base and J dropped 3 bases, with 9 bases sitting between them. As DNA, the CDR3 is TGTGCCAGCTCACCACGGACAGTGGACTATGGCTACACCTTC. Its protein product is CASSPRTVDYGYTF.

The genes are TRBV5-5 and TRBJ2-3, with 11 positions matching TRBD1. This CDR3 is 16 amino acids long. The germline V gene has CDR1 SGHKS and CDR2 YYEKEE (reference sequence). The junction had 6 bases not matched to a gene; V was cut back by 4 bases and J by 2 bases. CDR3 coding DNA: TGTGCCAGCAGCAACGGGACAGGGGGATTCACAGATACGCAGTATTTT. Encoded protein: CASSNGTGGFTDTQYF.

There are a few counts of this clone. The V call is TRBV24-1, the J call TRBJ1-3, with 11 bases matching TRBD1. The length of the CDR3 is 16 residues. Trimming at V came to 7 bases and at J to 8 bases, leaving 12 bases not matched to a gene. CDR1 is KGHDR and CDR2 is SFDVKD in the germline V gene. Here the CDR3 DNA reads TGTGCCACCAGCGGTTCGGGACAGGGGGAAATAGACACCATATATTTT. It codes for CATSGSGQGEIDTIYF.

This clone was found a few times. The chain is built from TRBV4-2 and TRBJ1-2; 10 nucleotides align to TRBD1. J gave up 6 bases and V 3 bases, and 10 bases lay outside the gene matches. The CDR3 covers 16 residues. The germline gives CDR1 LGHNA, CDR2 YNFKEQ. The CDR3 sequence: CASSHVDRGFGDGYTF. The CDR3 coding sequence is TGTGCCAGCAGCCATGTGGACAGGGGGTTTGGGGATGGCTACACCTTC.

The chain has TRBV30 and TRBJ1-4, with D uncertain. V lost 3 bases and J 4 bases, leaving 9 bases between the germline ends. Germline CDR1 and CDR2: GTSNPN and SVGIG (reference sequence). The CDR3 is 13 amino acids. CDR3 residues: CAWSRGFNEKLFF. The DNA for the CDR3 is TGTGCCTGGAGCAGAGGATTTAATGAAAAACTGTTTTTT.

The gene calls are TRBV7-3 and TRBJ2-1; 7 nucleotides agree with TRBD1. This CDR3 comprises 13 residues. Germline lookup yields CDR1 SGHTA and CDR2 FQGTGA. The V segment lost 5 bases and the J segment 12 bases; nucleotides outside the gene matches: 10. The CDR3 reads CASSPTTPGGQFF. The CDR3, as DNA: TGTGCCAGCAGCCCCACGACCCCAGGGGGGCAGTTCTTC.

The chain has TRBV2 and TRBJ2-1; 9 bases are a match to TRBD2. CDR3 length: 15 residues. CDR1 is SNHLY and CDR2 is FYNNEI in the germline V gene. The trim removed 4 bases at V and 7 bases at J, leaving 8 bases unmatched. For the CDR3, the DNA is TGTGCCAGCAGTGTGATAGCGGGAGCTGTTAATGAGCAGTTCTTC. As protein: CASSVIAGAVNEQFF.

The chain is built from TRBV19 and TRBJ1-1; tentatively, D is TRBD1 (5 bases). V was shortened by 5 bases and J by 4 bases, with 23 bases between the two germline ends. This CDR3 region has 17 residues. Looked up from germline, CDR1 is LNHDA and CDR2 is SQIVND (reference sequence). The CDR3 DNA follows: TGTGCCAGTAGTCCCATCCTTTCAGGGCTAATCGGCACTGAAGCTTTCTTT. Its protein is CASSPILSGLIGTEAFF.

V and J are TRBV3-1 (or the pseudogene TRBV3-2) and TRBJ1-1, with D possibly being TRBD1 (5 bases). The CDR3 totals 12 residues. Between the trimmed V and J ends, which lost 1 base and 7 bases, there was a span of 7 bases. Germline CDR1 LGHDT, CDR2 YNNKEL (reference sequence). The CDR3 loop is CASSQGGHEAFF. Here the CDR3 DNA reads TGTGCCAGCAGCCAAGGGGGCCATGAAGCTTTCTTT.

The chain uses TRBV6-6 and TRBJ2-7; TRBD1 might be the D (5 bases). The V gene's germline CDR1 is MNHNY and CDR2 SVGAGI (reference sequence). V was clipped by 2 bases and J by 3 bases, with 17 bases between them. CDR3 length: 16 amino acids. Here the CDR3 reads CASSYGHGQGVYEQYF. DNA for the CDR3: TGTGCCAGCAGTTACGGGCATGGGCAGGGCGTCTACGAGCAGTACTTC.

The rearrangement uses TRBV28 and TRBJ2-2; 7 bases line up with TRBD2. V gave up 7 bases and J gave up 6 bases; unmatched junction bases: 5. The germline gives CDR1 MDHEN, CDR2 SYDVKM. The CDR3 sequence is 13 residues long. Written as DNA, the CDR3 is TGTGCCAGCATCAACCGGGAGGCCGGGGAGCTGTTTTTT. Translation: CASINREAGELFF.

This clone was detected only once. This chain uses TRBV27 with TRBJ1-4, with D unclear. Trimming pared 2 bases from V and 7 bases from J, leaving 11 bases between. The CDR3 covers 14 residues. Per the germline V gene, CDR1 is MNHEY and CDR2 is SMNVEV (reference sequence). The CDR3 here is CASSLGPSGEKLFF. In nucleotides, the CDR3 is TGTGCCAGCAGTTTAGGACCGAGCGGTGAAAAACTGTTTTTT.

This chain uses TRBV4-1 with TRBJ2-7; 9 bases are shared with TRBD1. There are 14 residues in the CDR3. From germline, CDR1 is MGHRA and CDR2 YSYEKL. The ends lost 3 bases at V and 3 bases at J; junction bases unmatched: 3. CDR3 coding DNA: TGCGCCAGCAGCCAGGCGACAGGGGGCTACGAGCAGTACTTC. It specifies CASSQATGGYEQYF.

A single count supports this clone. An end of the junction does not agree with germline; a read error may underlie this. The chain couples TRBV29-1 to TRBJ1-2, with D hard to call. The V gene's germline CDR1 is SQVTM and CDR2 ANQGSEA. This CDR3 has 11 amino acids. CDR3 nucleotides: TGCAGCGCTGAACTAAACTATGGCTACACCTTC. Its protein product is CSAELNYGYTF.

The chain joins TRBV23-1 to TRBJ1-1, with D possibly matching TRBD1 (5 bases). TRBV23-1 is reported as an ORF; its role is uncertain. The CDR3 runs 14 residues. V lost 2 bases and J 0 bases, leaving 7 bases between the germline ends. Here the CDR3 DNA reads TGCGCCAGCAGTCAACCGGGGGTGAACACTGAAGCTTTCTTT. Translation: CASSQPGVNTEAFF.

In its sample, this clone was seen many times. The chain joins TRBV12-3 or TRBV12-4 to TRBJ1-5; 8 bases map to TRBD1. The CDR3 contains 13 residues. Trimming at V came to 5 bases and at J to 4 bases, leaving 1 base not matched to a gene. This CDR3 is CASSRDRNQPQHF. Written as DNA, the CDR3 is TGTGCCAGCAGTCGGGACAGGAATCAGCCCCAGCATTTT.

The rearrangement uses TRBV10-1 and TRBJ1-4; D is uncertain. Trimming removed 4 bases from V and 0 bases from J, with 12 bases in between. Per the germline V gene, CDR1 is WNHNN and CDR2 is SYGVQD (reference sequence). CDR3 length: 16 amino acids. CDR3 sequence: CASSGSRGATNEKLFF. CDR3 DNA: TGCGCCAGCAGTGGATCCCGCGGTGCAACTAATGAAAAACTGTTTTTT.

The rearrangement joins TRBV6-6 to TRBJ2-3; TRBD2 agrees at 10 bases. The V gene's germline CDR1 is MNHNY and CDR2 SVGAGI (reference sequence). V was clipped by 5 bases and J by 4 bases; unmatched bases: 15. CDR3 length: 18 amino acids. CDR3 protein: CASSPSGLAGARPDTQYF. CDR3 in DNA: TGTGCCAGCAGTCCCTCCGGGCTAGCGGGAGCCCGGCCAGATACGCAGTATTTT.

This sequence joins TRBV30 and TRBJ2-7; 12 bases are a match to TRBD2. V lost 2 bases, J lost 9 bases, and 11 bases stayed unmatched. The germline CDR1 and CDR2 sequences are GTSNPN and SVGIG (reference sequence). This CDR3 has 15 residues. The CDR3 bases are TGTGCCTGGAGTCCGAGGACTAGCGGGATGGAAGCGCAGTACTTC. Translation: CAWSPRTSGMEAQYF.

The chain joins TRBV4-1 to TRBJ1-1, with TRBD1 matching 8 bases. Germline trimming cut 5 bases from V and 1 base from J; bases unmatched to any gene: 6. CDR1 and CDR2 from the germline V gene are MGHRA and YSYEKL. The CDR3 is made up of 15 amino acids. The CDR3 region is CASSRSGTGNTEAFF. For the CDR3, the DNA is TGCGCCAGCAGCAGATCCGGGACAGGGAACACTGAAGCTTTCTTT.

The chain links TRBV21-1 to TRBJ2-4; the table's D call of TRBD2 was not tested on the DNA. TRBV21-1 is a documented pseudogene. CDR3 length: 17 residues. CDR3 in amino acids: CASSKVPSGIAKNIQYF. The CDR3 nucleotides are TGTGCCAGCAGCAAAGTGCCTAGCGGGATTGCCAAAAACATTCAGTACTTC.

This clone was recorded once. The chain combines TRBV23-1 with TRBJ2-5, with TRBD2 matching 10 bases. TRBV23-1 is designated an ORF whose function remains uncertain. This CDR3 comprises 17 residues. The V and J ends lost 1 base and 4 bases, in that order; junction bases with no gene match: 9. The DNA of the CDR3 is TGCGCCAGCAGTCAATGCCCGGTAGTAGCGGGGGGAGAGACCCAGTACTTC. Residues: CASSQCPVVAGGETQYF.

This clone has more than one count but fewer than ten. CDR3 nucleotide sequence: TGTGCCAGCAGCCGTAACAGGGCAACCTCTGGGGCCAACGTCCTGACTTTC. Amino acids: CASSRNRATSGANVLTF. The chain joins TRBV5-5 to TRBJ2-6, with a possible D match to TRBD1 (6 bases). V was clipped by 4 bases and J by 0 bases, with 14 bases between them. CDR3 length: 17 residues. Germline CDR1 is SGHKS and CDR2 is YYEKEE (reference sequence).

The chain employs TRBV7-9 and TRBJ1-2; D unresolved. CDR1 and CDR2 (germline): SEHNR, FQNEAQ (reference sequence). The V end was cut by 4 bases, the J end by 0 bases, with 9 bases between. This CDR3 contains 14 residues. Here the CDR3 reads CASSSRESNYGYTF. The CDR3 bases are TGTGCCAGCAGCTCGAGGGAGTCTAACTATGGCTACACCTTC.

The chain combines TRBV5-8 with TRBJ1-5; weak D call: TRBD1 (6 bases). V lost 4 bases and J 6 bases, leaving 14 bases between the germline ends. CDR3 size: 14 residues. The germline V gene encodes CDR1 SGHTS and CDR2 YDEGEE. The CDR3 DNA reads as TGTGCCAGCAGCCGAAAAGGGGGTACTCAGCCCCAGCATTTT. Translated: CASSRKGGTQPQHF.